One sample yielded the 20 T cell receptor beta chains listed below, sequenced in a study of CD8+ T cells in alopecia areata. Extracted from the samples, RNA was reverse transcribed into cDNA to serve as the sequencing template. Assay used: immunoSEQ multiplex PCR; TCRdb lists only in-frame clones, some missing. The sample includes 95,000 to 120,000 clones, roughly 59% of them seen just once. Sequenced input: CD8+ T cells sorted from blood. Receptors were obtained from a human donor in good health.

The J gene is TRBJ1-2, the V gene TRBV28; a weak D match, TRBD1 (5 bases). The V end was cut by 8 bases, the J end by 2 bases, with 21 bases between. Per the germline V gene, CDR1 is MDHEN and CDR2 is SYDVKM. The CDR3 is 16 residues long. CDR3 bases: TGTGCCAGCGTAGGGGACGTACGGCTGGGAAACTATGGCTACACCTTC. Encoded protein: CASVGDVRLGNYGYTF.

This clone was picked up a small number of times. The V call is TRBV11-2, the J call TRBJ2-3; 11 bases are a match to TRBD2. This CDR3 contains 15 residues. Germline CDR1 SGHAT, CDR2 FQNNGV. J gave up 1 base and V 4 bases, and 1 base lay outside the gene matches. CDR3 sequence: CASSSTSGGTDTQYF. In DNA form, the CDR3 reads TGTGCCAGCAGCTCGACTAGCGGGGGCACAGATACGCAGTATTTT.

This chain links TRBV15 with TRBJ2-5; 11 positions agree with TRBD2. With V trimmed by 0 bases and J by 4 bases, 1 base remained unmatched. This CDR3 spans 15 amino acids. The germline CDR1 and CDR2 sequences are LNHNV and YYDKDF (reference sequence). The CDR3 protein is CATSRDGTSGETQYF. CDR3 bases: TGTGCCACCAGCAGAGATGGGACTAGCGGAGAGACCCAGTACTTC. Drawing the rest from reference TRBV15 and TRBJ2-5, the complete variable domain is DAMVIQNPRYQVTQFGKPVTLSCSQTLNHNVMYWYQQKSSQAPKLLFHYYDKDFNNEADTPDNFQSRRPNTSFCFLDIRSPGLGDTAMYLCATSRDGTSGETQYFGPGTRLLVL.

V and J are TRBV15 and TRBJ2-5; TRBD1 agrees at 12 bases. In germline, CDR1 is LNHNV, CDR2 YYDKDF (reference sequence). The CDR3 sequence is 18 residues long. The trim removed 0 bases at V and 1 base at J, leaving 6 bases unmatched. The CDR3 bases are TGTGCCACCAGCAGAGACCGGCGGGGACAGGGGGCCCAAGAGACCCAGTACTTC. Translating gives CATSRDRRGQGAQETQYF.

The V gene is TRBV29-1, the J gene TRBJ2-2; TRBD1 agrees at 7 bases. The CDR3 is 15 amino acids. Germline values: CDR1 SQVTM, CDR2 ANQGSEA. The V gene end was trimmed by 4 bases and the J gene end by 2 bases; junction bases not matched to a gene: 7. The CDR3 reads CSVVSGTANTGELFF. CDR3 sequence (DNA): TGCAGCGTTGTTTCCGGGACAGCTAACACCGGGGAGCTGTTTTTT.

V usage is TRBV5-6 and J usage is TRBJ2-5; possibly TRBD2 for D (5 bases). V shed 0 bases and J shed 3 bases, with 9 bases lying between them. The CDR3 extends over 14 amino acids. The germline gives CDR1 SGHDT, CDR2 YYEEEE. This CDR3 is CASSLVGEKETQYF. For the CDR3, the DNA is TGTGCCAGCAGCTTGGTGGGAGAAAAAGAGACCCAGTACTTC.

This clone was seen just once. V is TRBV11-2 and J is TRBJ2-7; D is uncertain. This CDR3 region has 14 residues. Germline-derived CDR1 and CDR2 are SGHAT and FQNNGV. The V end lost 1 base, the J end lost 3 bases, and 10 bases lay between the germline ends. CDR3 residues: CASSLAGLIYEQYF. In DNA form, the CDR3 reads TGTGCCAGCAGCTTAGCTGGGCTAATCTACGAGCAGTACTTC.

The chain recombines TRBV6-5 with TRBJ1-1; TRBD1 might be the D (5 bases). Deletions cut 7 bases from V and 5 bases from J, with 14 bases between. Germline values: CDR1 MNHEY, CDR2 SVGAGI. The CDR3 sequence is 13 residues long. This CDR3 reads CASIIPGGTEAFF. In DNA, the CDR3 is TGTGCCAGCATCATCCCGGGGGGGACTGAAGCTTTCTTT.

The chain recombines TRBV6-5 with TRBJ1-2, with D maybe TRBD1 (5 bases). V was trimmed by 7 bases and J by 0 bases, leaving 9 bases between them. The CDR3 runs 13 residues. Per germline, CDR1 MNHEY and CDR2 SVGAGI. The CDR3 protein is CASKPTANYGYTF. The CDR3 DNA reads as TGTGCCAGCAAACCGACAGCTAACTATGGCTACACCTTC.

This clone occurred a few times. The CDR3 here is CASSRNRGRVYEQYF. The DNA for the CDR3 is TGCGCCAGCAGCCGAAACAGGGGGAGGGTCTACGAGCAGTACTTC. The chain joins TRBV5-1 to TRBJ2-7; tentative D call: TRBD1 (8 bases). Germline lookup yields CDR1 SGHRS and CDR2 YFSETQ. The V end lost 4 bases, the J end lost 3 bases, and 17 bases lay between the germline ends. There are 15 residues in the CDR3.

V is TRBV7-9 and J is TRBJ1-1; TRBD1 aligns across 7 bases. Germline V CDR1 and CDR2: SEHNR, FQNEAQ (reference sequence). The CDR3 contains 14 residues. The V and J ends lost 5 bases and 2 bases, in that order; junction bases with no gene match: 5. The CDR3 loop is CASSHGQDNTEAFF. CDR3 coding DNA: TGTGCCAGCAGCCACGGACAGGATAACACTGAAGCTTTCTTT.

A few counts support this clone. V is TRBV30 and J is TRBJ2-3; no firm D call. V was trimmed by 7 bases and J by 2 bases, leaving 13 bases between them. The CDR3 has 13 residues. Looked up from germline, CDR1 is GTSNPN and CDR2 is SVGIG (reference sequence). The CDR3 DNA sequence: TGTGCCTTTAACCTTGACGTCACAGATACGCAGTATTTT. It is translated as CAFNLDVTDTQYF.

The rearrangement joins TRBV29-1 to TRBJ2-1, with 9 bases lining up with TRBD1. Germline-derived CDR1 and CDR2 are SQVTM and ANQGSEA. The CDR3 has 13 amino acids. V lost 7 bases to trimming and J lost 5 bases; unmatched junction nucleotides: 6. CDR3 amino acids: CSADRGINNEQFF. CDR3 in DNA: TGCAGCGCTGACAGGGGGATTAACAATGAGCAGTTCTTC.

The gene calls are TRBV28 and TRBJ2-7; TRBD2 agrees at 7 bases. This CDR3 has 13 amino acids. Germline V gives CDR1 MDHEN, CDR2 SYDVKM. The J segment lost 2 bases and the V segment lost 3 bases, leaving 1 base of the junction unmatched. CDR3 sequence reads: CASSFGLAYEQYF. The CDR3 DNA reads TGTGCCAGCAGTTTCGGACTAGCCTACGAGCAGTACTTC.

The CDR3 DNA sequence: TGTGCCAGCAGTGAATCAAGCGGGGTAACAGATACGCAGTATTTT. Translating gives CASSESSGVTDTQYF. This chain connects TRBV6-4 to TRBJ2-3; 7 nucleotides match TRBD2. Germline values: CDR1 MRHNA, CDR2 SNTAGT. This CDR3 region has 15 residues. J was trimmed by 3 bases and V by 3 bases; bases with no gene match: 6.

V and J are TRBV5-1 and TRBJ2-2; D is perhaps TRBD1 (5 bases). The germline V gene encodes CDR1 SGHRS and CDR2 YFSETQ. V lost 6 bases, J lost 0 bases, and 9 bases lay in between. The CDR3 length is 14 residues. The CDR3 reads CASNQGANTGELFF. Written as DNA, the CDR3 is TGCGCCAGCAATCAGGGCGCGAACACCGGGGAGCTGTTTTTT.

The chain links TRBV7-9 to TRBJ2-3; the D gene could be TRBD1 or TRBD2 (5 bases each). The CDR3 is made up of 12 amino acids. Germline-derived CDR1 and CDR2 are SEHNR and FQNEAQ (reference sequence). V was pared by 6 bases and J by 1 base, with 5 bases between. The CDR3 reads CASRGGTDTQYF. In nucleotides, the CDR3 is TGTGCCAGCAGGGGGGGCACAGATACGCAGTATTTT.

This clone was recorded once. The chain uses TRBV19 and TRBJ2-5, with D possibly being TRBD1 or TRBD2 (5 bases each). Deletions cut 2 bases from V and 7 bases from J, with 17 bases between. The CDR3 is 15 amino acids. Germline-derived CDR1 and CDR2 are LNHDA and SQIVND (reference sequence). The CDR3 nucleotides are TGTGCCAGTAGTATAACACTCGGGGCCTGGGGGACCCAGTACTTC. It specifies CASSITLGAWGTQYF.

The J gene is TRBJ2-1, the V gene TRBV6-5; TRBD1 matches 8 bases. The length of the CDR3 is 15 residues. The V gene end was trimmed by 0 bases and the J gene end by 5 bases; junction bases not matched to a gene: 3. CDR1 and CDR2 (germline): MNHEY, SVGAGI. In nucleotides, the CDR3 is TGTGCCAGCAGTTACTCCCCGACAGGGGACAATGAGCAGTTCTTC. This codes for CASSYSPTGDNEQFF.

The rearrangement links TRBV19 to TRBJ1-1; tentatively, D is TRBD1 (5 bases). Trimming pared 3 bases from V and 3 bases from J, leaving 5 bases between. In germline, CDR1 is LNHDA, CDR2 SQIVND (reference sequence). The CDR3 contains 12 residues. CDR3 in amino acids: CASSMGDTEAFF. In nucleotides, the CDR3 is TGTGCCAGTAGTATGGGGGACACTGAAGCTTTCTTT.